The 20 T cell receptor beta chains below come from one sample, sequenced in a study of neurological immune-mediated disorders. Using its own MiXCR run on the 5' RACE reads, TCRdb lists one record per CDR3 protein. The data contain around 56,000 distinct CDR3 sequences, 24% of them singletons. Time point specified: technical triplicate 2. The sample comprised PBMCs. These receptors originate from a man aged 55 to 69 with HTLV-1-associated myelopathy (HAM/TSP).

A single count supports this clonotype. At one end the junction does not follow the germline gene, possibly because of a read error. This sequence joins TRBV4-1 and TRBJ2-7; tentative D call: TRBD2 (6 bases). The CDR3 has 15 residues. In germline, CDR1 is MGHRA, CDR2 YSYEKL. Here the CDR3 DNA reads TGCGCCAGAAGCCGGTCGTGGGGGGACTCCTACGAGCAGTACTTC. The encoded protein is CARSRSWGDSYEQYF.

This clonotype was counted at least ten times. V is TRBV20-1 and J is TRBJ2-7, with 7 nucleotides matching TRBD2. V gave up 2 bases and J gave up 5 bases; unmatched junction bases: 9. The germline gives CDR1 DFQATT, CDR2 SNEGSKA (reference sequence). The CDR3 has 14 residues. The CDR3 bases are TGCAGTGCTAGACCCCCGGGACTAATGAACGAGCAGTACTTC. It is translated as CSARPPGLMNEQYF.

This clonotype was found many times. The CDR3 spells CASSFGTRQSTDTQYF. DNA for the CDR3: TGCGCCAGCAGCTTCGGGACTAGGCAAAGCACAGATACGCAGTATTTT. The chain recombines TRBV5-1 with TRBJ2-3; 8 nucleotides align to TRBD2. Germline lookup yields CDR1 SGHRS and CDR2 YFSETQ. The junction had 5 bases not matched to a gene; V was cut back by 2 bases and J by 0 bases. This CDR3 has 16 amino acids.

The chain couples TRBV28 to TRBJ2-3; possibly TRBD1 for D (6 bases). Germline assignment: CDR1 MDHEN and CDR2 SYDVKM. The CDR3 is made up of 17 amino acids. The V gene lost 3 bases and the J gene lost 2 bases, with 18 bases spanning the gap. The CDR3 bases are TGTGCCAGCAGTTTGAGGGGGAGATTAGGGTCCACAGATACGCAGTATTTT. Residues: CASSLRGRLGSTDTQYF.

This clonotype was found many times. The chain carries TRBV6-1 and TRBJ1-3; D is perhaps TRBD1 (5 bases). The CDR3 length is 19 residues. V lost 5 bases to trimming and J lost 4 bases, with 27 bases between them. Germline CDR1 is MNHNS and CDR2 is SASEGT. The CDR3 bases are TGTGCCAGCAGTTCAAACCGGATAAACGAGGGGTTTTACGGAAACACCATATATTTT. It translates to CASSSNRINEGFYGNTIYF.

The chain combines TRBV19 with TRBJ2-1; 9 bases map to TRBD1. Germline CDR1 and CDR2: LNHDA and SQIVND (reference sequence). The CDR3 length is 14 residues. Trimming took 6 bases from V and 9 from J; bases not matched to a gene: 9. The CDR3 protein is CASSTGTGLGEQFF. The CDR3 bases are TGTGCCAGTAGCACCGGGACAGGGTTAGGTGAGCAGTTCTTC.

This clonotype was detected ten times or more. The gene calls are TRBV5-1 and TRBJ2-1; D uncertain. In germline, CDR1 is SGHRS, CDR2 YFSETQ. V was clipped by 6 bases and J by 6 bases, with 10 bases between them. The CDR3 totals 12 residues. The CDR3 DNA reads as TGCGCCAGCATGGGTACCTTCAATGAGCAGTTCTTC. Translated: CASMGTFNEQFF.

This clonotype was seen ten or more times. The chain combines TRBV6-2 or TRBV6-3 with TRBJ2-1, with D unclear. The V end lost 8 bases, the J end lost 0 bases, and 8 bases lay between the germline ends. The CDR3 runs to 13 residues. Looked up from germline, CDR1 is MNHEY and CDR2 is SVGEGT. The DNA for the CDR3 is TGTGCCAGCCTACAAGACTCCTACAATGAGCAGTTCTTC. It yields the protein CASLQDSYNEQFF.

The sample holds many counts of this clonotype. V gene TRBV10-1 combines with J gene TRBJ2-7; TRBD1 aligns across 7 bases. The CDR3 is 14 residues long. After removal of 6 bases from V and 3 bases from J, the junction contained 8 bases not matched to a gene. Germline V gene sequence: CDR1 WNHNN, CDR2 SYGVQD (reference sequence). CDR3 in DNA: TGCGCCAGCAGGAGGGTAGGGGGCGGCTACGAGCAGTACTTC. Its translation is CASRRVGGGYEQYF.

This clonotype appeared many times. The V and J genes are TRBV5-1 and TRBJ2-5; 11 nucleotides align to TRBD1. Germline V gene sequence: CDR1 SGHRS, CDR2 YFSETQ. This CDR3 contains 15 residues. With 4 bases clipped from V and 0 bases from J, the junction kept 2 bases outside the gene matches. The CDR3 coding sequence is TGCGCCAGCAGCGCGGACAGGGGGCACCAAGAGACCCAGTACTTC. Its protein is CASSADRGHQETQYF.

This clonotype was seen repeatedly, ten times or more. CDR3 nucleotide sequence: TGCGCCAGCAGCTTGGAAGGAAACACCGGGGAGCTGTTTTTT. Translating gives CASSLEGNTGELFF. The chain joins TRBV5-1 to TRBJ2-2; no reliable D call. V lost 0 bases and J lost 2, with 5 bases in between. Germline loops: CDR1 SGHRS, CDR2 YFSETQ. CDR3 length: 14 amino acids.

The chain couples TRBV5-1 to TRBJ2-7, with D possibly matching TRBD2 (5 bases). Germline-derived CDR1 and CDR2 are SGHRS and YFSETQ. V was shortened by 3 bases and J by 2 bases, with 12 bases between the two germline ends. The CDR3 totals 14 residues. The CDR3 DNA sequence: TGCGCCAGCAGCTCCCCGGGGTCCCCCTACGAGCAGTACTTC. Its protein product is CASSSPGSPYEQYF.

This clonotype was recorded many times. CDR3 coding DNA: TGCGCCAGCAGCTTGGAGGCGCGAACTAACACTGAAGCTTTCTTT. It specifies CASSLEARTNTEAFF. The V call is TRBV5-1, the J call TRBJ1-1; D not certain. The CDR3 has 15 residues. The V gene lost 0 bases and the J gene lost 2 bases, with 11 bases spanning the gap. Germline V CDR1 and CDR2: SGHRS, YFSETQ.

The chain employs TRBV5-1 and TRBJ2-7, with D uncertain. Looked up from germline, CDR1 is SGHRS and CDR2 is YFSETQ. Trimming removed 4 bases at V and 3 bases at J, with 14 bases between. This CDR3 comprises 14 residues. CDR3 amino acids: CASSINPGGYEQYF. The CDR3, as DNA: TGCGCCAGCAGCATCAACCCCGGCGGCTACGAGCAGTACTTC.

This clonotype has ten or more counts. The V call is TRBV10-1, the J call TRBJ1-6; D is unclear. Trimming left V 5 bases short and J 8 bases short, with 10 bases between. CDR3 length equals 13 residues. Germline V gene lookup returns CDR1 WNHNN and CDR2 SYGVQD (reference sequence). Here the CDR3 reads CASSRTMDSPLHF. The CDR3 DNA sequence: TGCGCCAGCAGTCGAACAATGGATTCACCCCTCCACTTT.

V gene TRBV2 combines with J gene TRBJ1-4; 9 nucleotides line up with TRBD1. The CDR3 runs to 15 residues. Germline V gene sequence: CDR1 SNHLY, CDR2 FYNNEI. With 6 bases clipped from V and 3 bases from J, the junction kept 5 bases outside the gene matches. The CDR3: CASSKQGAPNEKLFF. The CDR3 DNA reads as TGTGCCAGCAGCAAACAGGGGGCGCCTAATGAAAAACTGTTTTTT.

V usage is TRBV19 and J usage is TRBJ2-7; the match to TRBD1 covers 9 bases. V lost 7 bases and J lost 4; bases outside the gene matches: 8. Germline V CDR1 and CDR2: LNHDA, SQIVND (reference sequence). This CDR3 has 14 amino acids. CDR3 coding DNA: TGTGCCAGTACCACGACAGGGGGGGGTTACGAGCAGTACTTC. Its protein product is CASTTTGGGYEQYF. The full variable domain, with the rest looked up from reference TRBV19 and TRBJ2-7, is DGGITQSPKYLFRKEGQNVTLSCEQNLNHDAMYWYRQDPGQGLRLIYYSQIVNDFQKGDIAEGYSVSREKKESFPLTVTSAQKNPTAFYLCASTTTGGGYEQYFGPGTRLTVT.

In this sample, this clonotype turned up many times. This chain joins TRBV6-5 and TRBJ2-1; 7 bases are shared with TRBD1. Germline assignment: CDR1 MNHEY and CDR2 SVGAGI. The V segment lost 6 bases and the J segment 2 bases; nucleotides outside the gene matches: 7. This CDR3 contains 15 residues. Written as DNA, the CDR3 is TGTGCCAGCAGCACCAAGGGACAGACCTACAATGAGCAGTTCTTC. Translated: CASSTKGQTYNEQFF.

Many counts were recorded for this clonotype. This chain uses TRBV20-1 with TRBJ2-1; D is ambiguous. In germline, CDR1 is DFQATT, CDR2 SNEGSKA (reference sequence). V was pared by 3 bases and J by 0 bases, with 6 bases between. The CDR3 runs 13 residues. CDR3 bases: TGCAGTGCTAGGGCTAGCTCCTACAATGAGCAGTTCTTC. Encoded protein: CSARASSYNEQFF.

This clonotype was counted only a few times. The CDR3 loop is CSVEDAEEYNEQFF. In DNA, the CDR3 is TGCAGCGTTGAGGACGCCGAAGAATACAATGAGCAGTTCTTC. V usage is TRBV29-1 and J usage is TRBJ2-1, with D hard to call. Germline V gene sequence: CDR1 SQVTM, CDR2 ANQGSEA. The CDR3 is 14 amino acids. V was cut by 3 bases and J by 4 bases, with 13 bases left in between.